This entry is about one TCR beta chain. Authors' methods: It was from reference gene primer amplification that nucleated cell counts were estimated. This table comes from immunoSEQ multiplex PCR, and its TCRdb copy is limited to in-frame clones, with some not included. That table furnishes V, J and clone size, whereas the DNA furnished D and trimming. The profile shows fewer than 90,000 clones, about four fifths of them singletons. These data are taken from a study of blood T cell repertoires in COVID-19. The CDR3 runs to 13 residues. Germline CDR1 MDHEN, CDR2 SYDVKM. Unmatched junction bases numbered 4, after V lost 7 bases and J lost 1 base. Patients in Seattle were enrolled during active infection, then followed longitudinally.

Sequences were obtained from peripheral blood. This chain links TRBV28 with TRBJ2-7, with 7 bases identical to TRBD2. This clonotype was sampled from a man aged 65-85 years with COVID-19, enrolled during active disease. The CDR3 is CASIKRGSYEQYF. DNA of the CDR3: TGTGCCAGCATCAAGCGGGGTTCCTACGAGCAGTACTTC.